This TCR beta chain was recovered during a study of T-cell reconstitution after alpha-beta-depleted transplantation in children. This clonotype was counted between two and nine times. Unique molecular identifiers were built into the TCRbeta library. TCRdb used MiXCR to reprocess the PCR reads, holding one entry per CDR3 protein. The top ten hold 35% to 40% of the sample, which has more than 200,000 distinct CDR3 sequences, roughly 9.1% seen once. This TCR was recovered from a male patient under 10 years old who had a stem cell transplant for acute myeloid leukemia, so the T cells may come from the graft donor. The material sequenced was PBMCs, mostly from graft donor cells, taken 360 days after TCRalphabeta/CD19-depleted stem cell transplant.

The chain's CDR3 is CAWSRSTGQPQHF. CDR3 DNA: TGTGCCTGGAGTCGCTCCACGGGCCAGCCCCAGCATTTT. The V call is TRBV30, the J call TRBJ1-5, with D unresolved. CDR1 and CDR2 from the germline V gene are GTSNPN and SVGIG (reference sequence). CDR3 length equals 13 residues. Trimming left V 2 bases short and J 7 bases short, with 12 bases between.